Listed here are 20 T cell receptor beta chains from one sample, sequenced in a study of blood T cell repertoires in COVID-19. Repertoires were generated with immunoSEQ multiplex PCR, while TCRdb's copy carries only in-frame clones and drops some. The sample shows 45,000 to 65,000 clones, around 91% of them seen only once. The sample consisted of peripheral blood. These receptors were taken from a human donor in a cohort sampled during active COVID-19.

The chain couples TRBV28 to TRBJ1-1; the match to TRBD1 covers 11 bases. Germline CDR1 reads MDHEN; CDR2 reads SYDVKM. Trimming at V came to 5 bases and at J to 6 bases, leaving 11 bases not matched to a gene. The CDR3 is made up of 16 amino acids. The CDR3 reads CASSPPGQGGLPEAFF. The CDR3 nucleotides read TGTGCCAGCAGTCCGCCGGGACAGGGGGGTTTGCCTGAAGCTTTCTTT.

The genes are TRBV3-1 (or the pseudogene TRBV3-2) and TRBJ1-1; D gene unclear. This CDR3 region has 12 residues. Germline-derived CDR1 and CDR2 are LGHDT and YNNKEL (reference sequence). With 0 bases removed from V and 5 bases from J, the gap between germline ends came to 4 bases. The CDR3 protein is CASSQETTEAFF. CDR3 nucleotides: TGTGCCAGCAGCCAAGAAACTACTGAAGCTTTCTTT.

This clone occurred a few times. The chain has TRBV19 and TRBJ2-7; 8 positions agree with TRBD2. CDR3 length: 14 residues. Looked up from germline, CDR1 is LNHDA and CDR2 is SQIVND (reference sequence). With 3 bases clipped from V and 0 bases from J, the junction kept 1 base outside the gene matches. The CDR3 loop reads CASSIGTSSYEQYF. Written as DNA, the CDR3 is TGTGCCAGTAGTATCGGGACTAGCTCCTACGAGCAGTACTTC.

The V and J genes are TRBV6-2 or TRBV6-3 and TRBJ2-2, with D possibly TRBD2 on 6 matching bases. The CDR3 runs 14 residues. The germline V gene encodes CDR1 MNHEY and CDR2 SVGEGT. Trimming removed 9 bases at V and 5 bases at J, with 16 bases between. CDR3 residues: CASSGRGETGELFF. Here the CDR3 DNA reads TGTGCCAGTAGCGGAAGAGGAGAGACCGGGGAGCTGTTTTTT.

The chain combines TRBV19 with TRBJ1-2; D may be TRBD1 (5 bases). Germline V gene sequence: CDR1 LNHDA, CDR2 SQIVND (reference sequence). Trimming cost V 6 bases and J 4 bases, with 9 bases left between them. The CDR3 runs to 12 residues. The CDR3 DNA sequence: TGTGCCAGTAGCGCAGGGCTCTATGGCTACACCTTC. Translating it yields CASSAGLYGYTF. Looking up the rest from reference TRBV19 and TRBJ1-2 gives the full variable domain: DGGITQSPKYLFRKEGQNVTLSCEQNLNHDAMYWYRQDPGQGLRLIYYSQIVNDFQKGDIAEGYSVSREKKESFPLTVTSAQKNPTAFYLCASSAGLYGYTFGSGTRLTVV.

The V gene is TRBV7-6, the J gene TRBJ2-7, with 8 positions matching TRBD1. J was trimmed by 2 bases and V by 5 bases; bases with no gene match: 2. Germline CDR1 SGHVS, CDR2 FNYEAQ. The CDR3 has 13 amino acids. The CDR3 loop reads CASSPGGAYEQYF. Here the CDR3 DNA reads TGTGCCAGCAGCCCAGGGGGCGCCTACGAGCAGTACTTC.

V usage is TRBV7-9 and J usage is TRBJ1-1; 9 bases are a match to TRBD1. The CDR3 spans 15 residues. V trimming: 3 bases; J trimming: 4 bases; junction bases outside the gene matches: 6. Per germline, CDR1 SEHNR and CDR2 FQNEAQ (reference sequence). As DNA, the CDR3 is TGTGCCAGCAGCTTGACAGGGGGATATGGCACTGAAGCTTTCTTT. It translates to CASSLTGGYGTEAFF. The entire variable domain, with the rest obtained from reference TRBV7-9 and TRBJ1-1, is as follows: DTGVSQNPRHKITKRGQNVTFRCDPISEHNRLYWYRQTLGQGPEFLTYFQNEAQLEKSRLLSDRFSAERPKGSFSTLEIQRTEQGDSAMYLCASSLTGGYGTEAFFGQGTRLTVV.

The rearrangement uses TRBV4-3 and TRBJ1-2; TRBD1 is a possible D gene (5 bases). The CDR3 runs 15 residues. Germline CDR1 reads LGHNA; CDR2 reads YSLEER. The V end lost 2 bases, the J end lost 10 bases, and 20 bases lay between the germline ends. As DNA, the CDR3 is TGCGCCAGCAGCCAATTAGGGGCCGGCCCTCTGGACTACACCTTC. It specifies CASSQLGAGPLDYTF.

This chain links TRBV3-1 (or the pseudogene TRBV3-2) with TRBJ1-6; a weak D match, TRBD1 (6 bases). The V end was cut by 1 base, the J end by 6 bases, with 13 bases between. From germline, CDR1 is LGHDT and CDR2 YNNKEL (reference sequence). The CDR3 has 16 residues. CDR3: CASSQVPGVSNSPLHF. As DNA, the CDR3 is TGTGCCAGCAGCCAAGTTCCAGGGGTAAGTAATTCACCCCTCCACTTT.

V and J are TRBV9 and TRBJ2-5; D ambiguous. CDR1 is SGDLS and CDR2 is YYNGEE in the germline V gene. The CDR3 is 15 residues long. The germline V and J ends were trimmed by 0 bases and 3 bases, with 12 bases remaining between them. This CDR3 reads CASSVDPRIEETQYF. The CDR3 DNA follows: TGTGCCAGCAGCGTAGATCCCAGGATTGAAGAGACCCAGTACTTC. Using reference TRBV9 and TRBJ2-5 for the parts outside the CDR3, the full variable domain is DSGVTQTPKHLITATGQRVTLRCSPRSGDLSVYWYQQSLDQGLQFLIQYYNGEERAKGNILERFSAQQFPDLHSELNLSSLELGDSALYFCASSVDPRIEETQYFGPGTRLLVL.

The CDR3 coding sequence is TGTGCCAGCAGCTTTACCGGGACTTCCGCCTCCTACGAGCAGTACTTC. This codes for CASSFTGTSASYEQYF. The genes are TRBV7-3 and TRBJ2-7; a weak D match, TRBD2 (6 bases). The ends were cut back, 3 bases at V and 0 bases at J, with 15 bases in the middle. The CDR3 runs 16 residues. Germline lookup yields CDR1 SGHTA and CDR2 FQGTGA.

This clone was found once. V is TRBV27 and J is TRBJ2-7; D possibly corresponds to TRBD1 (6 bases). Germline CDR1 is MNHEY and CDR2 is SMNVEV (reference sequence). V lost 7 bases and J lost 3, with 16 bases in between. The length of the CDR3 is 14 residues. CDR3 nucleotides: TGTGCCAGCATCGCACGGGACACCTTCTACGAGCAGTACTTC. It is translated as CASIARDTFYEQYF.

The rearrangement links TRBV2 to TRBJ1-3, with 8 bases matching TRBD1. Losses at the gene ends were 8 bases for V and 4 bases for J; bases not matched to a gene: 13. Per the germline V gene, CDR1 is SNHLY and CDR2 is FYNNEI. This CDR3 spans 16 amino acids. The CDR3 region has the DNA TGTGCCAGCGGCGACTATGGGACAGGAGAAGGAAACACCATATATTTT. Translated, it gives CASGDYGTGEGNTIYF.

The count of this clone is one. V usage is TRBV2 and J usage is TRBJ2-6; no clear D. The CDR3 has 13 residues. CDR1 is SNHLY and CDR2 is FYNNEI in the germline V gene. Trimming took off 5 bases at V and 1 base at J, with 3 bases between the two ends. The CDR3 region is CASSLSGANVLTF. For the CDR3, the DNA is TGTGCCAGCAGTCTTTCTGGGGCCAACGTCCTGACTTTC.

V is TRBV7-9 and J is TRBJ2-2, with D possibly TRBD1 on 5 matching bases. Germline assignment: CDR1 SEHNR and CDR2 FQNEAQ (reference sequence). The CDR3 covers 13 residues. V lost 5 bases to trimming and J lost 9 bases, with 13 bases between them. CDR3 loop: CASSPDSLRELFF. The CDR3 DNA reads as TGTGCCAGCAGCCCCGACAGTCTTCGGGAGCTGTTTTTT.

The genes are TRBV25-1 and TRBJ2-5; 7 positions agree with TRBD2. Trimming cost V 6 bases and J 5 bases; bases outside gene matches: 6. Germline CDR1 is MGHDK and CDR2 is SYGVNS. The CDR3 covers 13 residues. The CDR3 loop reads CASRLGGDETQYF. In DNA, the CDR3 is TGTGCCAGCAGACTTGGGGGGGATGAGACCCAGTACTTC. Using reference TRBV25-1 and TRBJ2-5 for the parts outside the CDR3, the full variable domain is EADIYQTPRYLVIGTGKKITLECSQTMGHDKMYWYQQDPGMELHLIHYSYGVNSTEKGDLSSESTVSRIRTEHFPLTLESARPSHTSQYLCASRLGGDETQYFGPGTRLLVL.

The chain carries TRBV6-4 and TRBJ2-2, with 11 nucleotides matching TRBD2. There are 18 residues in the CDR3. V lost 5 bases, J lost 2 bases, and 10 bases stayed unmatched. CDR1 MRHNA and CDR2 SNTAGT come from the germline V gene. CDR3 residues: CASSRQAGLAANTGELFF. CDR3 sequence (DNA): TGTGCCAGCAGTAGACAGGCGGGACTAGCGGCAAACACCGGGGAGCTGTTTTTT.

Written as DNA, the CDR3 is TGTGCCAGCAGTTCTGACAGAACTAACTATGGCTACACCTTC. Its protein product is CASSSDRTNYGYTF. The chain uses TRBV6-7 and TRBJ1-2, with TRBD1 as a possible D gene (5 bases). TRBV6-7 is noted as an ORF with a role that remains uncertain. The CDR3 spans 14 residues. The ends were cut back, 4 bases at V and 0 bases at J, with 9 bases in the middle.

This clone showed up just a few times. The chain combines TRBV14 with TRBJ2-7, with 7 positions matching TRBD1. The trim removed 4 bases at V and 6 bases at J, leaving 9 bases unmatched. The CDR3 runs 14 residues. Germline CDR1 and CDR2: SGHDN and FVKESK. CDR3 protein: CASSRNTGVGEQYF. CDR3 nucleotide sequence: TGTGCCAGCAGCCGCAATACAGGGGTAGGCGAGCAGTACTTC.

The chain employs TRBV10-3 and TRBJ2-7, with D perhaps TRBD1 (6 bases). The CDR3 runs to 13 residues. V gave up 3 bases and J gave up 5 bases, with 11 bases separating them. Germline CDR1 reads ENHRY; CDR2 reads SYGVKD. The CDR3 protein is CAISERGQDEQYF. In DNA form, the CDR3 reads TGTGCCATCAGTGAAAGGGGACAAGACGAGCAGTACTTC.